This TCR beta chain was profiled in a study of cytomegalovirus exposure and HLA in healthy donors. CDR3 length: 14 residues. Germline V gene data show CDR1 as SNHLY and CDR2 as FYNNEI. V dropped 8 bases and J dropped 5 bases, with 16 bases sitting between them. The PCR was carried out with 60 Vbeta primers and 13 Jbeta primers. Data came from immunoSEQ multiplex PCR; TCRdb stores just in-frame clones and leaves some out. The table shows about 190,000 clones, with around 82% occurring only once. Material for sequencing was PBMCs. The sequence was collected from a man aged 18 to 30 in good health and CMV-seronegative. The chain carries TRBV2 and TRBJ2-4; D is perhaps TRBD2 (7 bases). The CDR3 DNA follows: TGTGCCAGCGGGGTCGGGGGGACACAAAACATTCAGTACTTC. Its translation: CASGVGGTQNIQYF.